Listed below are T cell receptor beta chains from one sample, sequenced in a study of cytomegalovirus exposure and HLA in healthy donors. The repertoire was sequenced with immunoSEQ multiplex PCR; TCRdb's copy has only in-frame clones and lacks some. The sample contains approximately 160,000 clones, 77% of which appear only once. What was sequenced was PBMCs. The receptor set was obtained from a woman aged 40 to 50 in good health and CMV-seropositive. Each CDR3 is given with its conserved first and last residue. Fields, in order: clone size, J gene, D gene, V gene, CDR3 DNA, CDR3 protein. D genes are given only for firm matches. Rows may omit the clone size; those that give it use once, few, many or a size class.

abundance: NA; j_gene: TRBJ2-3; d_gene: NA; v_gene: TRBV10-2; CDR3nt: TGCGCCAGCAGTGAGGTCCCACAGGGAGCCTATACAGATACGCAGTATTTT; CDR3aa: CASSEVPQGAYTDTQYF
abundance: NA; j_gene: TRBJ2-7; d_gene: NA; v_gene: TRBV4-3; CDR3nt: TGCGCCAGCAGCCAAGGGAGTCATCAGGAGGGCGAGCAGTACTTC; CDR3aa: CASSQGSHQEGEQYF
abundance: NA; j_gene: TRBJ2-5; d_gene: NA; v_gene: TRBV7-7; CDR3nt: TGTGCCAGCAGCTTAAGCAAGGGGGAGACCCAGTACTTC; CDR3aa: CASSLSKGETQYF
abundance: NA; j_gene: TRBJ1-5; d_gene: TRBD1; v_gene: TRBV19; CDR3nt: TGTGCCAGTAGTACCGGCGGGACAGGGGGTACCGTGAGCAATCAGCCCCAGCATTTT; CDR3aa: CASSTGGTGGTVSNQPQHF
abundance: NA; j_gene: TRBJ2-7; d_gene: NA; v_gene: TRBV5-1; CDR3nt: TGCGCCAGCCGCTTGGGGGGCGGGGGCTACGAGCAGTACTTC; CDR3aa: CASRLGGGGYEQYF
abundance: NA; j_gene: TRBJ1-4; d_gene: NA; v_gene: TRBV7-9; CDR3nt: TGTGCCAGCAGCCCGGGGGAGGCGGCTAATGAAAAACTGTTTTTT; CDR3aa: CASSPGEAANEKLFF
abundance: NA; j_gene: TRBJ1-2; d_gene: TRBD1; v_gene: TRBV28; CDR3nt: TGTGCCAGCAGTTTCCCAGGGGGCAAGGGCTACACCTTC; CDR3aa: CASSFPGGKGYTF
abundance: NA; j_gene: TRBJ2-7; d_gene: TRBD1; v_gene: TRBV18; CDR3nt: TGTGCCAGCTCACCCGGACAGGGGCGGTCCTACGAGCAGTACTTC; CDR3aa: CASSPGQGRSYEQYF
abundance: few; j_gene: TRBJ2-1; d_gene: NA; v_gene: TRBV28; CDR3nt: TGTGCCAGCAGGGTCGGGACACCTTACAATGAGCAGTTCTTC; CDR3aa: CASRVGTPYNEQFF
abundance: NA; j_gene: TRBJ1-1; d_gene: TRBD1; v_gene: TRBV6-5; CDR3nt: TGTGCCAGCAGTCCGACAGGGAGGACTGAAGCTTTCTTT; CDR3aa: CASSPTGRTEAFF
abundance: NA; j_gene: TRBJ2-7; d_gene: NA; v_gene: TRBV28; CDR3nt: TGTGCCAGCAGACGGACCGGGACTCCTTTCGCCGAGCAGTACTTC; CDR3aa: CASRRTGTPFAEQYF